This TCR beta chain was captured in a study of cytomegalovirus exposure and HLA in healthy donors. Whole-study context: Sequencing of 180 million or so T cells in an earlier analysis found 100 million to 140 million unique TCR beta sequences.

Amplification used 60 Vbeta primers and 13 Jbeta primers. This table comes from immunoSEQ multiplex PCR, and its TCRdb copy is limited to in-frame clones, with some not included. The sample lists some 120,000 clones; roughly two thirds were seen once. Trimming cost V 5 bases and J 9 bases; bases outside gene matches: 16. The germline gives CDR1 SGHTA, CDR2 FQGNSA. This CDR3 comprises 18 residues. This sequence was found in a man younger than 45 in good health and CMV-seropositive. This chain connects TRBV7-2 to TRBJ2-1; 13 nucleotides align to TRBD2. The sample was PBMCs. The CDR3: CASSHRTGLAGAYAEQFF. In DNA, the CDR3 is TGTGCCAGCAGCCATAGAACAGGACTAGCGGGGGCGTATGCTGAGCAGTTCTTC.